This T cell receptor beta chain derives from a study of blood T cell repertoires in COVID-19. Study at large: T cells, B-cell-depleted T cells, or PBMCs supplied cDNA or gDNA.

The V and J ends lost 5 bases and 1 base, in that order; junction bases with no gene match: 8. Germline CDR1 is MNHEY and CDR2 is SMNVEV (reference sequence). The CDR3 is 15 amino acids. TCRdb's copy holds only in-frame clones and misses some; the assay was immunoSEQ multiplex PCR. The data contain 200,000 to 250,000 clones, more than 85% of them seen just once; the ten biggest clones take up around 1.6%. This clone has a handful of counts. The chain uses TRBV27 and TRBJ2-7; 7 bases agree with TRBD1. Sequencing input: PBMCs or T cells enriched from blood (not recorded which). This sequence originates from a woman in her forties or fifties who had recovered from COVID-19. CDR3 coding DNA: TGTGCCAGCAGTCAAGACAGGGTCGGGTCCTACGAGCAGTACTTC. This gives the protein CASSQDRVGSYEQYF.